The 26 T cell receptor beta chains below all came from one sample that was sequenced in a study of cytomegalovirus exposure and HLA in healthy donors. The study ran its PCR with 60 Vbeta and 13 Jbeta primers. Here immunoSEQ multiplex PCR was the method, and the copy in TCRdb shows in-frame clones only, minus some. The sample contains 100,000 to 150,000 clones, roughly 80% of which appear only once. Sequenced input: PBMCs. Source of these receptors: a boy younger than 18 in good health and CMV-seronegative.

In regard to this clone: The identical CDR3 is also encoded by other nucleotide sequences in the sample. The genes are TRBV5-4 and TRBJ2-3; no reliable D call. Germline values: CDR1 SGHNT, CDR2 YYREEE (reference sequence). This CDR3 is built from 12 residues. Trimming removed 4 bases at V and 6 bases at J, with 9 bases between. Here the CDR3 reads CASSPSSDTQYF. CDR3 coding DNA: TGTGCCAGCAGCCCCTCTTCGGATACGCAGTATTTT.

The chain joins TRBV19 to TRBJ2-7; 11 nucleotides agree with TRBD2. This CDR3 is 15 amino acids long. The J segment lost 2 bases and the V segment lost 5 bases, leaving 5 bases of the junction unmatched. Germline values: CDR1 LNHDA, CDR2 SQIVND (reference sequence). The CDR3 protein is CASSDLAGGPYEQYF. The CDR3 DNA sequence: TGTGCCAGTAGTGACTTAGCGGGAGGGCCCTACGAGCAGTACTTC.

V is TRBV2 and J is TRBJ2-1, with 9 bases that match TRBD1. V dropped 6 bases and J dropped 2; count of bases not matched to a gene: 5. This CDR3 has 15 amino acids. Germline-derived CDR1 and CDR2 are SNHLY and FYNNEI. The CDR3 region is CASRPDRGTYNEQFF. The CDR3 bases are TGTGCCAGCAGACCCGACAGGGGGACCTACAATGAGCAGTTCTTC.

V and J are TRBV30 and TRBJ2-2; tentatively, D is TRBD1 (6 bases). V was shortened by 2 bases and J by 4 bases, with 8 bases between the two germline ends. The germline gives CDR1 GTSNPN, CDR2 SVGIG (reference sequence). The CDR3 is 13 residues long. CDR3 region: CAWSSGVTGELFF. CDR3 DNA sequence: TGTGCCTGGAGTTCAGGGGTCACCGGGGAGCTGTTTTTT.

The genes are TRBV2 and TRBJ2-5; 7 bases line up with TRBD1. Germline-derived CDR1 and CDR2 are SNHLY and FYNNEI. The CDR3 is 14 amino acids. V was pared by 6 bases and J by 4 bases, with 8 bases of the junction left unmatched. The CDR3 nucleotides read TGTGCCAGCAGGGCCGACAGGGCTGGAGAGACCCAGTACTTC. Translated, it gives CASRADRAGETQYF.

To note about this clone: Other DNA sequences from this sample encode an identical CDR3 as well. V usage is TRBV11-2 and J usage is TRBJ1-1; D is ambiguous. Trimming removed 0 bases at V and 1 base at J, with 3 bases between. This CDR3 contains 13 residues. Germline CDR1 reads SGHAT; CDR2 reads FQNNGV. CDR3 residues: CASSLDRNTEAFF. CDR3 sequence (DNA): TGTGCCAGCAGCTTAGACCGGAACACTGAAGCTTTCTTT.

This sequence joins TRBV7-9 and TRBJ2-7; D may be TRBD1 (6 bases). The CDR3 length is 13 residues. CDR1 is SEHNR, CDR2 FQNEAQ, per germline (reference sequence). The V gene lost 5 bases and the J gene lost 5 bases, with 13 bases spanning the gap. The CDR3 loop reads CASSLVRDNEQYF. CDR3 nucleotides: TGTGCCAGCAGCCTTGTAAGGGACAACGAGCAGTACTTC.

The chain employs TRBV2 and TRBJ1-1, with a possible D match to TRBD1 (5 bases). The germline gives CDR1 SNHLY, CDR2 FYNNEI. V lost 6 bases and J 0 bases, leaving 11 bases between the germline ends. The CDR3 runs to 14 residues. The CDR3 DNA sequence: TGTGCCAGCAGACTACAGGTGATGAACACTGAAGCTTTCTTT. Its protein is CASRLQVMNTEAFF.

The V and J genes are TRBV9 and TRBJ1-5, with D possibly TRBD1 on 5 matching bases. V was cut by 4 bases and J by 2 bases, with 19 bases left in between. This CDR3 spans 17 amino acids. Germline V gene data show CDR1 as SGDLS and CDR2 as YYNGEE. The chain's CDR3 is CASSHSGGRVGNQPQHF. The CDR3 region has the DNA TGTGCCAGCAGCCATTCGGGGGGACGGGTGGGCAATCAGCCCCAGCATTTT.

This clone appeared once. The V gene is TRBV15, the J gene TRBJ2-7, with D perhaps TRBD2 (5 bases). The CDR3 has 14 amino acids. Germline-derived CDR1 and CDR2 are LNHNV and YYDKDF (reference sequence). V lost 3 bases, J lost 5 bases, and 14 bases lay in between. CDR3 DNA sequence: TGTGCCACCAGCAGCGGAGGCTCTTGGGACGAGCAGTACTTC. It specifies CATSSGGSWDEQYF.

The chain employs TRBV6-1 and TRBJ2-5; 11 nucleotides align to TRBD2. CDR1 is MNHNS and CDR2 is SASEGT in the germline V gene. Germline trimming cut 4 bases from V and 5 bases from J; bases unmatched to any gene: 9. The CDR3 totals 16 residues. The CDR3 reads CASSVILAGVGETQYF. The DNA of the CDR3 is TGTGCCAGCAGTGTAATACTAGCGGGAGTAGGCGAGACCCAGTACTTC.

This chain connects TRBV2 to TRBJ1-1; 8 bases fit TRBD1. V lost 4 bases and J lost 3; bases outside the gene matches: 1. Germline assignment: CDR1 SNHLY and CDR2 FYNNEI. The CDR3 is 13 residues long. In DNA form, the CDR3 reads TGTGCCAGCAGTGCGGACAGGGACACTGAAGCTTTCTTT. It codes for CASSADRDTEAFF. The variable domain in full, with the rest retrieved from reference TRBV2 and TRBJ1-1, is EPEVTQTPSHQVTQMGQEVILRCVPISNHLYFYWYRQILGQKVEFLVSFYNNEISEKSEIFDDQFSVERPDGSNFTLKIRSTKLEDSAMYFCASSADRDTEAFFGQGTRLTVV.

V gene TRBV6-1 combines with J gene TRBJ1-2, with D maybe TRBD1 (6 bases). Trimming left V 2 bases short and J 6 bases short, with 13 bases between. The CDR3 extends over 14 amino acids. Germline lookup yields CDR1 MNHNS and CDR2 SASEGT. The DNA of the CDR3 is TGTGCCAGCAGTGAAAAGGGGCAGGGGAATGGCTACACCTTC. Amino acids: CASSEKGQGNGYTF.

J is TRBJ1-2 and V is TRBV5-6; D might be TRBD1 (5 bases). This CDR3 spans 12 amino acids. The V and J ends lost 4 bases and 4 bases respectively, with 8 bases between them. Per the germline V gene, CDR1 is SGHDT and CDR2 is YYEEEE. CDR3 DNA: TGTGCCAGCAGCACGACAGTCTATGGCTACACCTTC. Protein: CASSTTVYGYTF.

The chain uses TRBV6-1 and TRBJ1-4, with 8 bases lining up with TRBD1. CDR1 MNHNS and CDR2 SASEGT come from the germline V gene. The CDR3 consists of 16 residues. The ends lost 2 bases at V and 2 bases at J; junction bases unmatched: 4. The CDR3 nucleotides are TGTGCCAGCAGTGAACCAGGGGGCGAGACTAATGAAAAACTGTTTTTT. Its translation: CASSEPGGETNEKLFF.

This chain uses TRBV4-3 with TRBJ2-2; TRBD2 aligns across 8 bases. The CDR3 covers 17 residues. The J segment lost 8 bases and the V segment lost 0 bases, leaving 11 bases of the junction unmatched. Germline V gene data show CDR1 as LGHNA and CDR2 as YSLEER. CDR3 DNA sequence: TGCGCCAGCAGCCAAGATGCGGGACTAGGTGACCTTGGGGAGCTGTTTTTT. Translated: CASSQDAGLGDLGELFF.

This chain connects TRBV5-1 to TRBJ2-1, with D possibly matching TRBD2 (5 bases). V lost 1 base to trimming and J lost 1 base, with 6 bases between them. The CDR3 runs 14 residues. Germline lookup yields CDR1 SGHRS and CDR2 YFSETQ. This chain's CDR3 is CASSLLASYNEQFF. As DNA, the CDR3 is TGCGCCAGCAGCTTGTTAGCGTCCTACAATGAGCAGTTCTTC.

The V call is TRBV7-2, the J call TRBJ2-1; D unresolved. V gave up 2 bases and J gave up 10 bases, with 6 bases separating them. Germline values: CDR1 SGHTA, CDR2 FQGNSA. The length of the CDR3 is 11 residues. CDR3 in amino acids: CASSLLREQFF. The CDR3, as DNA: TGTGCCAGCAGCTTACTGCGGGAGCAGTTCTTC.

The table lists this clone with a count of one. This chain links TRBV4-3 with TRBJ2-3; D possibly corresponds to TRBD2 (5 bases). With 7 bases removed from V and 3 bases from J, the gap between germline ends came to 11 bases. Looked up from germline, CDR1 is LGHNA and CDR2 is YSLEER. The CDR3 consists of 13 residues. The CDR3, as DNA: TGCGCCAGCACCAAACGGGGTACAGATACGCAGTATTTT. It encodes CASTKRGTDTQYF.

The genes are TRBV2 and TRBJ1-5; 7 nucleotides line up with TRBD1. From germline, CDR1 is SNHLY and CDR2 FYNNEI. J lost 5 bases, V lost 9 bases, and 10 bases had no gene match. The length of the CDR3 is 14 residues. The CDR3 coding sequence is TGTGCCAGTCTGAGAGACAGGGTCGATCAGCCCCAGCATTTT. This gives the protein CASLRDRVDQPQHF.

The J gene is TRBJ2-7, the V gene TRBV7-3; D gene unclear. The CDR3 runs to 12 residues. Germline CDR1 is SGHTA and CDR2 is FQGTGA. V was cut by 5 bases and J by 1 base, with 6 bases left in between. DNA of the CDR3: TGTGCCAGCAGCCTTCCTTCCTACGAGCAGTACTTC. It specifies CASSLPSYEQYF.

V usage is TRBV4-1 and J usage is TRBJ2-7; TRBD2 matches 11 bases. The V segment lost 1 base and the J segment 4 bases; nucleotides outside the gene matches: 6. Per germline, CDR1 MGHRA and CDR2 YSYEKL. The CDR3 is made up of 16 amino acids. The CDR3 nucleotides are TGCGCCAGCAGCCAAGTGAGGGCTAGCGGGAGGTACGAGCAGTACTTC. Protein sequence: CASSQVRASGRYEQYF.

This clone has a handful of counts. The chain couples TRBV30 to TRBJ2-1, with 7 bases identical to TRBD2. Germline V gene sequence: CDR1 GTSNPN, CDR2 SVGIG (reference sequence). The CDR3 is 12 amino acids. J lost 4 bases, V lost 7 bases, and 4 bases had no gene match. CDR3 in DNA: TGTGCCTACACGGGGGGTTACAATGAGCAGTTCTTC. Translation gives CAYTGGYNEQFF.

The gene calls are TRBV4-3 and TRBJ2-7, with 9 bases identical to TRBD1. With V trimmed by 9 bases and J by 3 bases, 6 bases remained unmatched. The CDR3 extends over 13 amino acids. Germline CDR1 and CDR2: LGHNA and YSLEER. CDR3 amino acids: CARSGTGSYEQYF. The DNA of the CDR3 is TGCGCCAGATCGGGGACAGGGAGCTACGAGCAGTACTTC.

This sequence joins TRBV9 and TRBJ2-3; D may be TRBD1 (5 bases). CDR3 length equals 15 residues. Germline CDR1 is SGDLS and CDR2 is YYNGEE. V shed 0 bases and J shed 2 bases, with 10 bases lying between them. CDR3 loop: CASSVVAGLTDTQYF. CDR3 DNA: TGTGCCAGCAGCGTAGTAGCAGGGCTCACAGATACGCAGTATTTT.

The chain combines TRBV6-4 with TRBJ2-2; 9 bases map to TRBD1. CDR1 and CDR2 (germline): MRHNA, SNTAGT. Germline trimming cut 3 bases from V and 6 bases from J; bases unmatched to any gene: 2. The CDR3 is made up of 14 amino acids. The CDR3 protein is CASSDTGGAGELFF. The CDR3 DNA is TGTGCCAGCAGTGATACAGGGGGCGCCGGGGAGCTGTTTTTT.